This T cell receptor (beta chain) was documented in a study of CD8+ T cells in alopecia areata. This clone was recorded at least ten times. No antigen is known for it. Study findings and constraints: Although TCR sharing was seen in mice, sharing across patients was less clear, possibly for HLA-related reasons. Affected scalp, especially in alopecia totalis/universalis, had a higher clonality than normal scalp did.

V lost 1 base and J lost 3, with 7 bases in between. CDR1 is SGHRS, CDR2 YFSETQ, per germline. This CDR3 contains 13 residues. cDNA prepared by RNA extraction and subsequent reverse transcription served as the template for sequencing. The table came from immunoSEQ multiplex PCR; TCRdb's copy has only in-frame clones and leaves some out. The sample consists of 120,000 or so clones, roughly 66% of them appearing once. This TCR came from a human donor in good health. This chain uses TRBV5-1 with TRBJ1-1, with D possibly TRBD1 on 5 matching bases. The sequenced sample consisted of CD4+ T cells sorted from blood. CDR3 in DNA: TGCGCCAGCAGCTTGCTACAGGACACTGAAGCTTTCTTT. It is translated as CASSLLQDTEAFF.